The clone carrying this T cell receptor (beta chain) was counted a few times. The germline V gene encodes CDR1 MNHNS and CDR2 SASEGT. This CDR3 is 16 amino acids long. V was shortened by 1 base and J by 11 bases, with 23 bases between the two germline ends. These data come from a study of blood T cell repertoires in COVID-19. Across the whole study: COVID-19 samples from acute and convalescent phases originated in the United States, Italy and Spain. In each case, the material was cDNA or gDNA derived from T cells, B-cell-depleted T cells, or PBMCs.

Assay used: immunoSEQ multiplex PCR; TCRdb lists only in-frame clones, some missing. The sample has over 20,000 clones, around four fifths seen once. The sequence was collected from a human donor in a cohort sampled during active COVID-19. The V gene is TRBV6-1, the J gene TRBJ1-2, with D maybe TRBD1 (5 bases). Sample: peripheral blood. The CDR3 DNA sequence: TGTGCCAGCAGTGAAGATTCTGTCAGGAGCTTTAAGGGGTACACCTTC. It specifies CASSEDSVRSFKGYTF.